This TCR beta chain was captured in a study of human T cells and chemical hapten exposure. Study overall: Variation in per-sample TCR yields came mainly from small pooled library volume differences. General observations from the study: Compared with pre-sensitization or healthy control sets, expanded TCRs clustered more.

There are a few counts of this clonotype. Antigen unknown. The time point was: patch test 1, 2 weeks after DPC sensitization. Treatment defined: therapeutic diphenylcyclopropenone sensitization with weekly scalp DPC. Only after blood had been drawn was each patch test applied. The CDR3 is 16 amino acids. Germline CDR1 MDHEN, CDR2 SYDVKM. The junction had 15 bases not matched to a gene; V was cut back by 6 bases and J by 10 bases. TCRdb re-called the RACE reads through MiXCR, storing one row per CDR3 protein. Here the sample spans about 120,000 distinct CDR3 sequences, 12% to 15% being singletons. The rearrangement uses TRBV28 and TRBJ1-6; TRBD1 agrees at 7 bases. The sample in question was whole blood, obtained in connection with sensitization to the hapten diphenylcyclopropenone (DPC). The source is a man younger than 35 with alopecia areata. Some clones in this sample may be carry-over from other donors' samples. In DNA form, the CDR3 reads TGTGCCAGCAGACAGGACAGGCCGTTCTCAGAATCACCCCTCCACTTT. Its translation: CASRQDRPFSESPLHF.